A single T cell receptor (beta chain) is shown here with its context. Its antigen is still unknown. The germline CDR1 and CDR2 sequences are SGHTA and FQGNSA. CDR3 length equals 14 residues. This sample was taken from a study of monozygotic twins with inflammatory bowel disease. Amplification used two nested PCRs: roughly 15 cycles, then approximately 10 cycles, on TCRalpha/TCRbeta cDNA. Reprocessing the 5' RACE reads, TCRdb reports a single entry for every CDR3 protein and omits DNA. This table holds just over 300,000 distinct CDR3 sequences. Study-wide results and limits: Especially with disease activity, IBD patients had fewer clonotypes in common with others than healthy twins did. Differences in immunosuppressive treatment may have been a source of added variability in patient repertoires.

Sequencing was carried out using blood. This TCR came from a human donor with ulcerative colitis or Crohn's disease, or a healthy co-twin of an affected twin (not recorded which). V usage is TRBV7-2 and J usage is TRBJ2-1; the TRBD1 assignment by TCRdb is unverifiable without DNA. This chain's CDR3 is CASSFYRGRNEQFF.